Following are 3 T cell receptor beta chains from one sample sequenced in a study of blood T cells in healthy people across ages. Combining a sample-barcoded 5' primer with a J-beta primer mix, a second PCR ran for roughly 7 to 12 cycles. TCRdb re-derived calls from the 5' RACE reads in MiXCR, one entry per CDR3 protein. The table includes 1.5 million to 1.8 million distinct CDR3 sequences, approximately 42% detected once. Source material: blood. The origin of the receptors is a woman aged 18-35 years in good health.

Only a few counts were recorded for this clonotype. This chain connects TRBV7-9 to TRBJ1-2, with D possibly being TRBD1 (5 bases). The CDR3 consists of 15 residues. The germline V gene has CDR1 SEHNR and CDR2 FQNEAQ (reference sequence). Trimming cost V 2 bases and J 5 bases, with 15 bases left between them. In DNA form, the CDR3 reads TGTGCCAGCAGCTTAACAATCCGGGACCCTTATGGCTACACCTTC. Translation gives CASSLTIRDPYGYTF.

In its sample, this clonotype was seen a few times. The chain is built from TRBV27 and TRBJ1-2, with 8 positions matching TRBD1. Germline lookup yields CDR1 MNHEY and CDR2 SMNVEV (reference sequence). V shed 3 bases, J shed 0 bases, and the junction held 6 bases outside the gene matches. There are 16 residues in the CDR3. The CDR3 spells CASSFGQGFANYGYTF. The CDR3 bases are TGTGCCAGCAGTTTTGGACAGGGTTTTGCTAACTATGGCTACACCTTC.

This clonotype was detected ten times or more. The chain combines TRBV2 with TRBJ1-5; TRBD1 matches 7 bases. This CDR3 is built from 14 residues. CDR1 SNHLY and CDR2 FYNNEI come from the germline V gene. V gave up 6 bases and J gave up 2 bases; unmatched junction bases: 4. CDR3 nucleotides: TGTGCCAGCAGGCAGGGGGAAGGCAATCAGCCCCAGCATTTT. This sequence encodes CASRQGEGNQPQHF. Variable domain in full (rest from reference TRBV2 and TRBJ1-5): EPEVTQTPSHQVTQMGQEVILRCVPISNHLYFYWYRQILGQKVEFLVSFYNNEISEKSEIFDDQFSVERPDGSNFTLKIRSTKLEDSAMYFCASRQGEGNQPQHFGDGTRLSIL.